This TCR beta chain was documented in a study of radiotherapy plus CTLA-4 blockade in lung cancer. Turning to the study itself: Objective responses were documented in around a sixth of patients, with disease control in around 31%. Study-level results: In blood, TCR clones derived from the tumor expanded after radiotherapy plus ipilimumab. According to reports, early shifts in blood T cell clones, alongside interferon-beta, forecast response most accurately.

This clone is medium-sized (0.01 to 0.1%) within its sample. Its specificity is unknown. Ipilimumab-mediated CTLA-4 blockade plus focal radiation was given to patients having chemo-refractory metastatic non-small-cell lung cancer. Assay used: immunoSEQ multiplex PCR; TCRdb lists only in-frame clones, some missing. The sample contains over 50,000 clones, less than 85% of which appear only once. This CDR3 is built from 15 residues. V lost 6 bases and J lost 3, with 15 bases in between. The V gene's germline CDR1 is ENHRY and CDR2 SYGVKD. Material: peripheral blood, obtained from a patient treated with radiotherapy plus ipilimumab. V is TRBV10-3 and J is TRBJ1-5, with D perhaps TRBD1 (5 bases). This clonotype was sampled from a human donor with non-small cell lung cancer who had a complete response to radiotherapy plus ipilimumab. This CDR3 is CAISPLGLSNQPQHF. Here the CDR3 DNA reads TGTGCCATCAGCCCCCTGGGACTTTCCAATCAGCCCCAGCATTTT.